The 26 T cell receptor beta chains below all came from one sample that was sequenced in a study of OX40 agonist ivuxolimab in advanced cancers. Clones were sequenced by immunoSEQ multiplex PCR, and TCRdb holds only the in-frame ones, with some missing. This table holds tens of thousands of clones, approximately 87% found once. Sequencing used CD4+ or CD8+ T cells sorted from blood, obtained in a trial of the OX40 agonist ivuxolimab. These receptor sequences come from an adult with an advanced solid tumor such as melanoma, head and neck, liver or kidney cancer.

The sample holds one count of this clone. J is TRBJ2-5 and V is TRBV6-1, with D perhaps matching TRBD1 or TRBD2 (6 bases each). Germline V gene sequence: CDR1 MNHNS, CDR2 SASEGT. The germline V and J ends were trimmed by 11 bases and 6 bases, with 22 bases remaining between them. This CDR3 has 14 residues. The CDR3 region has the DNA TGTGCCTCCGGGGGCCAATCCGCCGTACAGACCCAGTACTTC. It codes for CASGGQSAVQTQYF.

The V gene is TRBV6-1, the J gene TRBJ2-3, with D tentatively TRBD2 (6 bases). The CDR3 consists of 15 residues. Per germline, CDR1 MNHNS and CDR2 SASEGT. V was pared by 7 bases and J by 2 bases, with 16 bases between. CDR3 DNA sequence: TGTGCCAGCACCAAAGGAGGGATGGCCACAGATACGCAGTATTTT. It yields the protein CASTKGGMATDTQYF.

The rearrangement joins TRBV10-3 to TRBJ2-2, with TRBD2 matching over 7 bases. The ends lost 3 bases at V and 1 base at J; junction bases unmatched: 2. From germline, CDR1 is ENHRY and CDR2 SYGVKD. CDR3 size: 15 residues. The CDR3 nucleotides are TGTGCCATCAGTGATAGCGGGCGGAACACCGGGGAGCTGTTTTTT. Its translation is CAISDSGRNTGELFF.

J is TRBJ2-1 and V is TRBV10-3; 9 bases align to TRBD2. The junction had 28 bases not matched to a gene; V was cut back by 6 bases and J by 1 base. CDR3 length: 23 residues. Per the germline V gene, CDR1 is ENHRY and CDR2 is SYGVKD. CDR3 bases: TGTGCCATCAGAGGAGGTTTAGGCCCCGCGGGTAGCGGGAGTGAAAGGTCCTACAATGAGCAGTTCTTC. It specifies CAIRGGLGPAGSGSERSYNEQFF.

This chain joins TRBV6-5 and TRBJ2-7; D remains unclear. V lost 2 bases, J lost 2 bases, and 7 bases lay in between. The CDR3 spans 13 residues. Looked up from germline, CDR1 is MNHEY and CDR2 is SVGAGI. The CDR3 bases are TGTGCCAGCAGTTACCCCCCGGCCTACGAGCAGTACTTC. It is translated as CASSYPPAYEQYF.

This sequence joins TRBV27 and TRBJ2-1, with 7 bases fitting TRBD2. CDR3 length equals 14 residues. V trimming: 7 bases; J trimming: 2 bases; junction bases outside the gene matches: 5. CDR1 MNHEY and CDR2 SMNVEV come from the germline V gene (reference sequence). This chain's CDR3 is CASKGGPAYNEQFF. The CDR3 DNA reads TGTGCCAGCAAGGGAGGGCCGGCCTACAATGAGCAGTTCTTC.

The V and J genes are TRBV10-3 and TRBJ2-3, with 10 bases aligning to TRBD1. In germline, CDR1 is ENHRY, CDR2 SYGVKD. V trimming: 6 bases; J trimming: 1 base; junction bases outside the gene matches: 4. The CDR3 sequence is 15 residues long. The CDR3 is CAISSGTGGTDTQYF. CDR3 bases: TGTGCCATCAGCTCCGGGACAGGGGGCACAGATACGCAGTATTTT.

A word on this clone: Sequence at one end of the junction differs from germline and may be a read error. The chain employs TRBV6-1 and TRBJ1-4, with D perhaps TRBD1 (6 bases). The CDR3 length is 14 residues. CDR1 and CDR2 (germline): MNHNS, SASEGT. Written as DNA, the CDR3 is TGTGCCAGCAGCGAAGGGGGGGCATGGGAAAAACTGTTTTTT. Translating gives CASSEGGAWEKLFF.

The chain uses TRBV4-2 and TRBJ1-2, with TRBD1 as a possible D gene (5 bases). CDR3 length: 14 residues. The germline gives CDR1 LGHNA, CDR2 YNFKEQ. The V end was cut by 0 bases, the J end by 8 bases, with 13 bases between. CDR3 region: CASSQDQSGDGYTF. CDR3 bases: TGTGCCAGCAGCCAAGATCAGTCCGGGGACGGCTACACCTTC.

The V call is TRBV5-8, the J call TRBJ1-2; D is perhaps TRBD1 (6 bases). Deletions cut 4 bases from V and 6 bases from J, with 19 bases between. Germline V gives CDR1 SGHTS, CDR2 YDEGEE. This CDR3 has 15 residues. CDR3 residues: CASSRPGGRLHGYTF. The CDR3 DNA reads TGTGCCAGCAGCCGCCCTGGGGGGCGCCTTCATGGCTACACCTTC. The full variable domain, rest sourced from reference TRBV5-8 and TRBJ1-2, is EAGVTQSPTHLIKTRGQQATLRCSPISGHTSVYWYQQALGLGLQFLLWYDEGEERNRGNFPPRFSGRQFPNYSSELNVNALELEDSALYLCASSRPGGRLHGYTFGSGTRLTVV.

The count of this clone is one. The J gene is TRBJ2-7, the V gene TRBV2; D remains ambiguous. Germline-derived CDR1 and CDR2 are SNHLY and FYNNEI. Trimming shortened V by 3 bases and J by 2 bases, and 11 bases separated the two germline ends. The CDR3 totals 14 residues. CDR3 nucleotide sequence: TGTGCCAGCAGTGACAGAAGTGGCCCCTACGAGCAGTACTTC. This sequence encodes CASSDRSGPYEQYF.

Only a few counts were recorded for this clone. This chain joins TRBV6-6 and TRBJ1-2; 8 nucleotides line up with TRBD1. The length of the CDR3 is 15 residues. CDR1 and CDR2 from the germline V gene are MNHNY and SVGAGI (reference sequence). The V segment lost 6 bases and the J segment 8 bases; nucleotides outside the gene matches: 14. The CDR3 bases are TGTGCCAGCAGCCCGGACTTGACAGGGGCCGGGGGCTACACCTTC. Residues: CASSPDLTGAGGYTF.

The rearrangement joins TRBV2 to TRBJ2-5; no clear D. Trimming left V 0 bases short and J 9 bases short, with 17 bases between. The CDR3 sequence is 15 residues long. Germline V gene data show CDR1 as SNHLY and CDR2 as FYNNEI. CDR3 amino acids: CASSEALRGLVPQYF. The CDR3 DNA follows: TGTGCCAGCAGTGAAGCGCTTCGAGGTTTGGTACCCCAGTACTTC.

The chain has TRBV28 and TRBJ2-7; D gene uncertain. The CDR3 sequence is 14 residues long. Trimming pared 6 bases from V and 2 bases from J, leaving 14 bases between. The germline V gene encodes CDR1 MDHEN and CDR2 SYDVKM. This CDR3 reads CASSLRFPPYEQYF. The CDR3 DNA reads TGTGCCAGCAGCCTTAGATTTCCCCCCTACGAGCAGTACTTC.

Only one count was recorded for this clone. V is TRBV6-5 and J is TRBJ1-1; D not resolved. The CDR3 is 13 residues long. Germline CDR1 reads MNHEY; CDR2 reads SVGAGI. V lost 4 bases and J 4 bases, leaving 10 bases between the germline ends. As DNA, the CDR3 is TGTGCCAGCAGTTTCCAGACAAGCACTGAAGCTTTCTTT. Translated, it gives CASSFQTSTEAFF.

The chain joins TRBV9 to TRBJ2-3; TRBD2 matches 14 bases. CDR3 length equals 16 residues. Germline V lookup: CDR1 SGDLS, CDR2 YYNGEE. Trimming removed 0 bases from V and 3 bases from J; junction bases left unmatched: 0. CDR3 protein: CASSVGTSGGTDTQYF. Here the CDR3 DNA reads TGTGCCAGCAGCGTAGGGACTAGCGGGGGGACAGATACGCAGTATTTT. Full variable domain (rest looked up from reference TRBV9 and TRBJ2-3): DSGVTQTPKHLITATGQRVTLRCSPRSGDLSVYWYQQSLDQGLQFLIQYYNGEERAKGNILERFSAQQFPDLHSELNLSSLELGDSALYFCASSVGTSGGTDTQYFGPGTRLTVL.

The V call is TRBV4-1, the J call TRBJ2-3; D uncertain. Germline loops: CDR1 MGHRA, CDR2 YSYEKL. The germline V and J ends were trimmed by 2 bases and 2 bases, with 8 bases remaining between them. The CDR3 is made up of 14 amino acids. CDR3 in amino acids: CASSQRDITDTQYF. The DNA for the CDR3 is TGCGCCAGCAGCCAAAGGGATATCACAGATACGCAGTATTTT.

As DNA, the CDR3 is TGTGCCAGCAGCCAAGTTGGAATAGCGACCACAGATACGCAGTATTTT. Its translation: CASSQVGIATTDTQYF. This chain joins TRBV14 and TRBJ2-3, with D maybe TRBD2 (5 bases). Germline V CDR1 and CDR2: SGHDN, FVKESK. V was pared by 1 base and J by 2 bases, with 13 bases between. The CDR3 contains 16 residues.

The chain uses TRBV6-5 and TRBJ1-3, with D maybe TRBD1 (5 bases). The germline V gene has CDR1 MNHEY and CDR2 SVGAGI. Trimming removed 5 bases from V and 0 bases from J, with 8 bases in between. The CDR3 has 14 residues. This chain's CDR3 is CASSDRNSGNTIYF. In nucleotides, the CDR3 is TGTGCCAGCAGTGACAGAAACTCTGGAAACACCATATATTTT.

In this sample, this clone turned up a few times. The gene calls are TRBV5-1 and TRBJ1-5; D remains ambiguous. V was pared by 0 bases and J by 8 bases, with 12 bases between. CDR1 and CDR2 (germline): SGHRS, YFSETQ. The CDR3 extends over 14 amino acids. The CDR3 DNA follows: TGCGCCAGCAGCTTGGGGGCAGCTGCCGAGCCCCAGCATTTT. Translating it yields CASSLGAAAEPQHF.

The chain uses TRBV7-8 and TRBJ2-5; 7 positions agree with TRBD2. Germline loops: CDR1 SGHVS, CDR2 FQNEAQ. With V trimmed by 1 base and J by 11 bases, 10 bases remained unmatched. This CDR3 is built from 14 residues. The CDR3 region has the DNA TGTGCCAGCAGCTTAGAATGGGGGGGAGGGCCTCAGTACTTC. As protein: CASSLEWGGGPQYF.

The chain is built from TRBV5-1 and TRBJ2-7; TRBD2 matches at 13 bases. Germline-derived CDR1 and CDR2 are SGHRS and YFSETQ. V dropped 4 bases and J dropped 1; count of bases not matched to a gene: 5. The CDR3 has 16 residues. For the CDR3, the DNA is TGCGCCAGCAGCACACTAGCGGGAGGGTCATCCTACGAGCAGTACTTC. This encodes CASSTLAGGSSYEQYF.

V and J are TRBV6-1 and TRBJ2-7, with TRBD1 identical over 10 bases. The germline gives CDR1 MNHNS, CDR2 SASEGT. The CDR3 sequence is 16 residues long. Losses at the gene ends were 4 bases for V and 4 bases for J; bases not matched to a gene: 10. Written as DNA, the CDR3 is TGTGCCAGCAGTGGGGGTGGACAGGGGGGAATATACGAGCAGTACTTC. This translates into CASSGGGQGGIYEQYF.

CDR3 coding DNA: TGTGCCAGCAGCTCCGAGGGGGTCTTTCGGGGCTACACCTTC. Translating gives CASSSEGVFRGYTF. V gene TRBV5-4 combines with J gene TRBJ1-2, with D perhaps TRBD1 (6 bases). The V and J ends lost 3 bases and 8 bases respectively, with 17 bases between them. This CDR3 spans 14 amino acids. Per germline, CDR1 SGHNT and CDR2 YYREEE (reference sequence). Full variable domain (remainder filled in from reference TRBV5-4 and TRBJ1-2): ETGVTQSPTHLIKTRGQQVTLRCSSQSGHNTVSWYQQALGQGPQFIFQYYREEENGRGNFPPRFSGLQFPNYSSELNVNALELDDSALYLCASSSEGVFRGYTFGSGTRLTVV.

The chain is built from TRBV4-1 and TRBJ1-2, with TRBD1 matching over 9 bases. Per germline, CDR1 MGHRA and CDR2 YSYEKL. V lost 0 bases and J lost 6; bases outside the gene matches: 5. The CDR3 length is 15 residues. In nucleotides, the CDR3 is TGCGCCAGCAGCCAAGAAAACAGGGACAGGGATGGCTACACCTTC. It codes for CASSQENRDRDGYTF.

Remarks on this clone: Germline and junction disagree at one end, which may indicate a read error. The J gene is TRBJ1-5, the V gene TRBV2; D is undetermined. This CDR3 is built from 13 residues. Germline loops: CDR1 SNHLY, CDR2 FYNNEI. CDR3 sequence (DNA): TGTACCAGCAGTGAGGCGGGTCCCGTGCCCCAGCATTTT. Amino acid sequence: CTSSEAGPVPQHF.